This T cell receptor beta chain was captured in a study of monozygotic twins with inflammatory bowel disease (dated by TCRdb to between 2018 and 2020). About the study as a whole: The complete study included 28 monozygotic twin pairs: 19 IBD-discordant Danish pairs and nine German pairs, of which four were IBD-concordant and five were IBD-discordant. The search for disease-associated traits relied mainly on comparing, within discordant pairs, IBD patients with their genetically identical healthy co-twins. Each individual had, on average, about 151 000 unique TCRalpha sequences and 181 000 unique TCRbeta sequences available for analysis.

Broader findings and caveats from the paper: Background noise and inter-individual variability may have been introduced into the repertoires by the differing immunosuppressive treatments among patients. Distinction between different T cell subtypes could not be achieved in the analysis. Compared with healthy twins, IBD patients shared fewer clonotypes with other individuals, and the difference was most pronounced in patients with signs of disease activity. Concordant and discordant twins showed no difference in repertoire similarity, possibly because of limited statistical power. Measured by the inverse Simpson index, TCRbeta repertoire diversity was lower in IBD patients than in their healthy co-twins. No single strong signal or clonotype linked to IBD turned up in the results, so the idea that one exists was not supported.

The library was produced with 5' RACE. Each TCR library was prepared from 3,500 to 4,500 ng of total RNA. For each sample, cDNA synthesis was carried out in eight separate reactions using SMARTScribe reverse transcriptase. During cDNA synthesis, unique molecular identifiers containing a 6-nucleotide sample barcode were introduced by template switching. TCRalpha and TCRbeta cDNA was amplified by two nested PCRs of 16 and 9 cycles, with bead purification after each PCR. Before amplification, the cDNA was treated with uracil DNA-glycosylase and purified using the QIAquick PCR purification kit. The second PCR added Illumina TruSeq-compatible adapters along with sample-specific barcodes. TapeStation and Qubit were used to check library quality and concentration, and roughly 5.5 ng of each library was pooled. The pooled libraries were sequenced with 2 x 100 bp reads and custom sequencing primers on an Illumina HiSeq2500 single-index Rapid Run. As for the authors' bioinformatics: MiGEC version 1.2.6 was used for UMI-based consensus assembly, which corrected PCR and sequencing errors. MiXCR version 2.1.1 was used to carry out V(D)J alignment, clonotype assembly and CDR3 extraction. Gene usage, clonotype sharing and MAIT/NKT TCR abundance were normalised by analysing the top 1000, 10 000 and 20 000 clonotypes per sample. Diversity was computed as the inverse Simpson index with the vegan R package after downsampling to 27 000 UMIs. Statistical testing used paired Mann-Whitney U tests on the discordant twin pairs and applied Benjamini-Hochberg correction for multiple testing. Following TCRdb reprocessing, every CDR3 protein sequence forms one entry, and DNA is not provided. The V and J calls, along with clone size, are taken from TCRdb and not from the paper's own processing. This sample's table contains around 99,000 distinct CDR3 sequences. Clones ranked in the top ten supply around 12% of the sample.

CDR1 and CDR2 were assigned from the germline V gene as SGDLS and YYNGEE. The CDR3 goes from the cysteine to the phenylalanine over 16 residues. The protein alone is recorded here. As concerns this clonotype: The antigen this receptor binds is unknown.

A roughly 2.7 ml peripheral blood sample was drawn into PAXgene tubes per donor and stored at -80°C. Without any T cell sorting, total RNA was extracted from whole blood using the PAXgene blood miRNA kit on an automated QIAcube. Peripheral blood from monozygotic twin pairs, either concordant or discordant for inflammatory bowel disease, underwent deep TCRalpha and TCRbeta repertoire profiling that used unique molecular barcoding. Smoking habits were recorded for all twin pairs, and each individual was classified as a current, former or never smoker. This receptor was obtained from a human donor with ulcerative colitis or Crohn's disease, or a healthy co-twin of an affected twin (not recorded which). The specimen was blood. The receptor chain draws on TRBV9 and TRBJ1-1; there is no DNA to check the TCRdb D call of TRBD1. The CDR3 region has the sequence CASSVGGDTGAIEAFF.